In its sample, the clone carrying this T cell receptor beta chain was seen a few times. Antigen specificity is unknown. The data were taken from a study of shared clonotypes between healthy human individuals. Study information: Each donor had three CD4 naive, three CD4 memory, two CD8 naive and one CD8 memory plate.

Study findings and constraints: With several donors compared, 5% to 5.5% of naive CD4 clonotypes were shared. In this cohort, only blood was sampled, and tissue repertoires likely differ.

Trimming took 2 bases from V and 0 from J, leaving 9 bases between them. The CDR3 is 16 amino acids. The germline CDR1 and CDR2 sequences are SGHNT and YYREEE (reference sequence). Data came from immunoSEQ multiplex PCR; TCRdb stores just in-frame clones and leaves some out. The sample lists about 640,000 clones; 55% to 75% were seen once. The rearrangement uses TRBV5-4 and TRBJ2-6, with no clear D. The sequence derives from a woman aged 30 to 39 in good health. Sequenced material: memory CD4+ T cells sorted from blood. This sample's subset: CD45RA-negative fraction. The CDR3 sequence: CASSFEVGSGANVLTF. The CDR3 DNA is TGTGCCAGCAGCTTCGAGGTCGGCTCTGGGGCCAACGTCCTGACTTTC.